This T cell receptor beta chain was captured in a study of T cell responses to AZD1222 COVID-19 vaccine. CDR3 length: 15 amino acids. The V segment lost 6 bases and the J segment 0 bases; nucleotides outside the gene matches: 6. Germline V gene sequence: CDR1 MNHEY, CDR2 SVGAGI. Profiled with immunoSEQ multiplex PCR; TCRdb holds only in-frame clones, not every one. The sample records approximately 64,000 clones, 84% being singletons. Whole-study results and caveats: The donor group comprised mostly white British people and more females; the analysis possibly underestimated clonal diversity. Baseline seropositives among AZD1222 recipients totaled only five to seven.

To note about this clone: What it binds is unknown.

This chain links TRBV6-5 with TRBJ2-7, with 9 bases aligning to TRBD1. This clonotype originated in an adult in good health. Sequencing was performed on peripheral blood, taken on day 0 of AZD1222 vaccination. The CDR3 protein is CASRLSQGASYEQYF. The CDR3 nucleotides read TGTGCCAGCAGACTCTCACAGGGGGCCTCCTACGAGCAGTACTTC.